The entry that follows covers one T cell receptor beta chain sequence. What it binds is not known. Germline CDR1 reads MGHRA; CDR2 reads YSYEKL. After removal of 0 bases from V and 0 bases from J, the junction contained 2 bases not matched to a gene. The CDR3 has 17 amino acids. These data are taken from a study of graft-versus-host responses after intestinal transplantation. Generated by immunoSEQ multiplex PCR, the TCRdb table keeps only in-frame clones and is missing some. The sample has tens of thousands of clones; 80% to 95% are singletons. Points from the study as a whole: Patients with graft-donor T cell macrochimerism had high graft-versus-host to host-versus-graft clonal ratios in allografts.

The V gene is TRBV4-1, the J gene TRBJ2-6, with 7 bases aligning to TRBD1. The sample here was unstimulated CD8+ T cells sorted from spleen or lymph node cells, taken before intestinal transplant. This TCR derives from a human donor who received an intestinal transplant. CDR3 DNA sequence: TGCGCCAGCAGCCAAGAATGGGACAGCTCTGGGGCCAACGTCCTGACTTTC. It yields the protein CASSQEWDSSGANVLTF.